Listed below are T cell receptor beta chains from one sample, sequenced in a study of vaccination effects on CD4 cells after COVID-19. These TCRs are of unknown antigen specificity. Clones were read by immunoSEQ multiplex PCR, and TCRdb kept only the in-frame ones, dropping some. The sample has 25,000 or so clones; 55% to 80% are singletons. The source material was CD4+ T cells from PBMCs cultured with SARS-CoV-2 spike peptides, sampled before COVID-19 vaccination. Receptors were obtained from a human donor who received a COVID-19 vaccine. CDR3s include the opening cysteine and the closing phenylalanine or tryptophan. Each record gives: J gene, clone size, V gene, D gene, CDR3 DNA, CDR3 protein. A D gene is named only where the DNA matches it firmly. Expanded clones get a size class; other rows say once, few or many, or leave the size out.

TRBJ2-3,-,TRBV5-1,TRBD2,TGCGCCAGCAGCTCTTCTAGCGGGAGGGTCACAGATACGCAGTATTTT,CASSSSSGRVTDTQYF
TRBJ2-5,-,TRBV18,TRBD2,TGTGCCAGCTCACCACGTTCACTATACGGACTAGCGGGGACTCAGGAGACCCAGTACTTC,CASSPRSLYGLAGTQETQYF
TRBJ1-1,-,TRBV10-3,TRBD1,TGTGCCATCAGTGAGTCCGAACAGGGGGAAGCTTTCTTT,CAISESEQGEAFF
TRBJ1-2,medium-sized,TRBV21-1,-,TGTGCCAGCAGCAAAAAGAGGGGGGTGCGCTACTATGGCTACACCTTC,CASSKKRGVRYYGYTF
TRBJ2-5,-,TRBV15,-,TGTGCCACCAGCAGAGTAGGGGGTTTGCAGACCCAGTACTTC,CATSRVGGLQTQYF
TRBJ2-1,-,TRBV3-1/TRBV3-2,TRBD2,TGTGCCAGCAGCCAGGGCGGGAGAGGGTACAATGAGCAGTTCTTC,CASSQGGRGYNEQFF
TRBJ2-7,-,TRBV6-1,-,TGTGCCAGCAGTGAAGGACAGGTGGCTACGGAGCAGTACTTC,CASSEGQVATEQYF
TRBJ2-2,-,TRBV3-1/TRBV3-2,-,TGTGCCAGCAGCTTTCCTTCAGGTTCCGGCACCGGGGAGCTGTTTTTT,CASSFPSGSGTGELFF
TRBJ2-3,once,TRBV27,-,TGTGCCAGCAGTTTATCCCGGCCAGTAGCTAGTACGCAGTATTTT,CASSLSRPVASTQYF
TRBJ1-2,few,TRBV3-1/TRBV3-2,-,TGTGCCAGCACCCCGGGGGCTTTCTATGGCTACACCTTC,CASTPGAFYGYTF
TRBJ1-1,-,TRBV12-3/TRBV12-4,-,TGTGCCAGCAGTCTTAGTAACACTGAAGCTTTCTTT,CASSLSNTEAFF
TRBJ1-6,-,TRBV2,-,TGTGCCAGCAATCCTGAGGGAATTTCACCCCTCCACTTT,CASNPEGISPLHF
TRBJ1-1,-,TRBV5-1,TRBD1,TGCGCCAGCAGCTCTGGACAGGGCGGTACCACTGAAGCTTTCTTT,CASSSGQGGTTEAFF
TRBJ2-2,-,TRBV19,TRBD2,TGTGCCAGTAGTTCAACTACCGGGACTAGCGGGAGGTGGGGCGGGGAGCTGTTTTTT,CASSSTTGTSGRWGGELFF
TRBJ1-6,-,TRBV19,TRBD1,TGTGCCAGTTCTTCGACAGGGCCTCTATCACCCCTCCACTTT,CASSSTGPLSPLHF
TRBJ2-1,once,TRBV6-1,-,TGTGCCAGCAGTGGGAGGGGCAGGGTAAGAGAGAATGAGCAGTTCTTC,CASSGRGRVRENEQFF
TRBJ1-2,-,TRBV11-3,TRBD1,TGTGCCAGCAGCTTAGAACAGGGGGCTGGCGGCTACACCTTC,CASSLEQGAGGYTF
TRBJ2-7,-,TRBV4-2,-,TGTGCCAGCAGGACCGACTGGGGAAGCTACGAGCAGTACTTC,CASRTDWGSYEQYF
TRBJ1-1,-,TRBV29-1,-,TGCAGCGTTGACGGGGGATGGGGCACTGAAGCTTTCTTT,CSVDGGWGTEAFF
TRBJ2-1,-,TRBV24-1,-,TGTGCCACCAGTGGCAGCGTCGATGAGCAGTTCTTC,CATSGSVDEQFF
TRBJ2-3,-,TRBV10-3,TRBD2,TGTGCCATCAGCCCCGGACTAGCGGGATTCACAGATACGCAGTATTTT,CAISPGLAGFTDTQYF
TRBJ2-2,-,TRBV3-1/TRBV3-2,-,TGTGCCAGCAGCCAAGTTGTCGGGGAGCTGTTTTTT,CASSQVVGELFF
TRBJ2-7,-,TRBV18,TRBD1,TGTGCCAGCTCTCCGAGGGGGACAGACGAGCAGTACTTC,CASSPRGTDEQYF
TRBJ2-4,-,TRBV6-5,-,TGTGCCAGCCAGAATCCCAGGGCAAAAAACATTCAGTACTTC,CASQNPRAKNIQYF
TRBJ2-7,once,TRBV7-9,-,TGTGCCAGCAGCTTGGCAGGGCGCCCCTACGAGCAGTACTTC,CASSLAGRPYEQYF
TRBJ1-3,-,TRBV2,-,TGTGCCAGCACAAGAAGGACGGCCGCTGGAAACACCATATATTTT,CASTRRTAAGNTIYF
TRBJ2-5,-,TRBV5-6,TRBD1,TGTGCCAGCAGTCTGGGACAGGGGTTGAAGACCCAGTACTTC,CASSLGQGLKTQYF
TRBJ2-5,-,TRBV6-6,TRBD2,TGTGCCAGCAGTCTAGAGGGGACTAGCGGGAGGGCCGGTGAGACCCAGTACTTC,CASSLEGTSGRAGETQYF
TRBJ2-3,once,TRBV6-1,TRBD2,TGTGCCAGCAGTGATCGGTCCAGCGGGGGACCGACAGATACGCAGTATTTT,CASSDRSSGGPTDTQYF
TRBJ1-1,few,TRBV30,-,TGTGCCTGGGACAAGAACACTGAAGCTTTCTTT,CAWDKNTEAFF
TRBJ2-5,-,TRBV5-5,-,TGTGCCAGCAGCTTGGGGGACTTCGAAGAGACCCAGTACTTC,CASSLGDFEETQYF
TRBJ1-1,once,TRBV18,TRBD1,TGTGCCAGCTCACTAACAGGGGGTAGGACTGAAGCTTTCTTT,CASSLTGGRTEAFF
TRBJ1-2,-,TRBV7-9,-,TGTGCCAGCAGCTCCAGTGCAGGGAACTATGGCTACACCTTC,CASSSSAGNYGYTF
TRBJ1-1,-,TRBV6-2/TRBV6-3,-,TGTGCCAGCAGTCTGATTCTAACAGGCCGACTTAACACTGAAGCTTTCTTT,CASSLILTGRLNTEAFF
TRBJ2-7,once,TRBV18,-,TGTGCCAGCTCCCGTGGAGGGGACCAATCCTACGAGCAGTACTTC,CASSRGGDQSYEQYF
TRBJ1-1,-,TRBV12-3/TRBV12-4,-,TGTGCCAGCAATCGGGAGTCTAACACTGAAGCTTTCTTT,CASNRESNTEAFF
TRBJ1-2,-,TRBV5-1,-,TGCGCCAGCAGCTTGGCCCTTCCAAGAGGTGGCTACACCTTC,CASSLALPRGGYTF
TRBJ1-2,-,TRBV5-1,TRBD1,TGCGCCAGCAGCGTCGGACAGGGCGGATATGGCTACACCTTC,CASSVGQGGYGYTF
TRBJ1-2,-,TRBV29-1,TRBD1,TGCAGCGTTGCAGGGGGCCGGAACTATGGCTACACCTTC,CSVAGGRNYGYTF
TRBJ2-7,-,TRBV4-1,-,TGCGCCAGCAGCCAAAGACTGACCGGGACAACGACTTCCTACGAGCAGTACTTC,CASSQRLTGTTTSYEQYF
TRBJ1-6,-,TRBV15,-,TGTGCCACCAGCAGACAAGAGAGTTCACCCCTCCACTTT,CATSRQESSPLHF
TRBJ2-2,-,TRBV5-1,TRBD2,TGCGCCAGCAGCTGGGGGGGAGCGAACACCGGGGAGCTGTTTTTT,CASSWGGANTGELFF
TRBJ2-7,few,TRBV19,TRBD2,TGTGCCAGTAGAAACAGCGGGAGTACGAACTCCTACGAGCAGTACTTC,CASRNSGSTNSYEQYF
TRBJ2-7,few,TRBV18,-,TGTGCCAGCTCCCCCCAGGGTATCCACGAGCAGTACTTC,CASSPQGIHEQYF
TRBJ2-5,once,TRBV5-4,TRBD1,TGTGCCAGCAGCCCCCAAGGACAGGGGGACCCTGGGGCCCAGTACTTC,CASSPQGQGDPGAQYF
TRBJ1-5,-,TRBV2,-,TGTGCCAGCAGTGAACGTCTCCAGGGAACAGGTAGCAATCAGCCCCAGCATTTT,CASSERLQGTGSNQPQHF
TRBJ2-1,-,TRBV1,-,TGCACCAGCAGCCAAAGAGTCGGGGGACCCGATAAGAAACAGTTCTTC,CTSSQRVGGPDKKQFF
TRBJ2-3,-,TRBV6-5,TRBD1,TGTGCCAGCAGTTACTCGGACAGGGCTCAGTATTTT,CASSYSDRAQYF
TRBJ2-7,-,TRBV2,TRBD2,TGTGCCAGCAGGAGACTAGCGGGCGGTTTCTACGAGCAGTACTTC,CASRRLAGGFYEQYF
TRBJ1-1,once,TRBV5-6,-,TGTGCCAGCACCTTGGGAGCAGGGATTGTCACTGAAGCTTTCTTT,CASTLGAGIVTEAFF